This record covers a single T cell receptor beta chain. Original methodology: From reference gene primer amplification, estimates of nucleated cell counts were derived. The table came from immunoSEQ multiplex PCR; TCRdb's copy has only in-frame clones and leaves some out. Clone size and V and J calls were adopted from that table, with D and trimming inferred from the DNA. The data hold about 230,000 clones, with approximately 82% observed a single time. These data belong to a study of blood T cell repertoires in COVID-19. Study context: The United States, Italy and Spain supplied acute and convalescent COVID-19 samples. Nucleic acid was either cDNA or gDNA, and it came from T cells, B-cell-depleted T cells, or PBMCs.

The TCR was taken from a woman aged 70-85 years with active or convalescent COVID-19. Sequencing used peripheral blood.

The DNA for the CDR3 is TGTGCCAGCAGCCCGACAGGGCGGCAGGAGACCCAGTACTTC. It translates to CASSPTGRQETQYF. J is TRBJ2-5 and V is TRBV5-4; 7 bases are shared with TRBD1. The CDR3 runs to 14 residues. The junction had 8 bases not matched to a gene; V was cut back by 4 bases and J by 5 bases. Germline V gene sequence: CDR1 SGHNT, CDR2 YYREEE (reference sequence). Full variable domain (remainder filled in from reference TRBV5-4 and TRBJ2-5): ETGVTQSPTHLIKTRGQQVTLRCSSQSGHNTVSWYQQALGQGPQFIFQYYREEENGRGNFPPRFSGLQFPNYSSELNVNALELDDSALYLCASSPTGRQETQYFGPGTRLLVL.